This record looks at one TCR beta chain sequence and its context. Its antigen remains unknown. Trimming took 6 bases from V and 7 from J; bases not matched to a gene: 10. Germline lookup yields CDR1 LGHNA and CDR2 YNFKEQ. The CDR3 runs 15 residues. The data are from a study of T cell responses to AZD1222 COVID-19 vaccine. Regarding the study as a whole: Spike-specific TCR breadth and depth were elevated following two AZD1222 doses.

Only in-frame clones appear in the TCRdb table, and some are missing; sequencing was by immunoSEQ multiplex PCR. This sample carries under 200,000 clones, roughly 90% of them seen once, and the ten largest clones take over 4%. This TCR came from an adult who received the AZD1222 COVID-19 vaccine. J is TRBJ2-1 and V is TRBV4-2; 9 nucleotides line up with TRBD2. The sequencing used peripheral blood, collected 28 days after the second AZD1222 dose. The CDR3 coding sequence is TGTGCCAGCAGGGAAAAAGCGGGGGGAATTAATGAGCAGTTCTTC. This codes for CASREKAGGINEQFF.